This T cell receptor beta chain was profiled in a study of human versus mouse CDR3 diversity and MHC coevolution. Study-wide background: The immunoSEQ assay reportedly detects one in 200,000 T cells. General study points: The lowest clonal inequality scores came from most of the three human donors. Compared with mice, human CDR3s carried more deletions and insertions on average.

With regard to this clone: Its antigen is undetermined.

The assay was immunoSEQ multiplex PCR, and TCRdb's table has in-frame clones only and misses some. The sample has fewer than 100,000 clones, approximately 92% seen once. The CDR3 totals 15 residues. CDR1 and CDR2 (germline): KGHSH, LQKENI. The sample taken for sequencing was naive CD4+ T cells from blood. As for subset: CD45RO-negative CD62L-positive naive CD4 T cells. This chain uses TRBV18 with TRBJ2-5; TRBD1 matches at 9 bases. The DNA end is more similar to TRBJ2-7, so the J call may be wrong. The TCR was taken from a person aged 25 to 75 in good health. The CDR3 loop is CASSRRDRVPYEQYF. The CDR3 nucleotides are TGTGCCAGCTCCCGCCGGGACAGGGTTCCCTACGAGCAGTACTTC.